These 26 T cell receptor beta chains were all obtained from the same sample, sequenced in a study of CD8 T cells in ankylosing spondylitis. TCRdb re-derived calls from the 5' RACE reads in MiXCR, one entry per CDR3 protein. The data show 310,000 or so distinct CDR3 sequences, around 20% seen once. Sequencing was carried out using blood, either unsorted or a sorted T cell fraction (not recorded which). Source of these receptors: a male donor with ankylosing spondylitis or in good health (not recorded which).

This chain connects TRBV29-1 to TRBJ2-2, with TRBD2 identical over 9 bases. The germline gives CDR1 SQVTM, CDR2 ANQGSEA. The CDR3 extends over 13 amino acids. The trim removed 4 bases at V and 8 bases at J, leaving 5 bases unmatched. Here the CDR3 DNA reads TGCAGCGTTGTGGCGGGAGGGCCTGGGGAGCTGTTTTTT. Its protein is CSVVAGGPGELFF.

As to this clonotype: A read error may be the cause here, since a much bigger clone is one base away. V is TRBV7-3 and J is TRBJ2-1, with 15 bases identical to TRBD2. Germline CDR1 SGHTA, CDR2 FQGTGA. The CDR3 has 16 residues. Trimming removed 5 bases from V and 5 bases from J; junction bases left unmatched: 4. The CDR3 loop reads CASSAGLAGGDNEQFF. The DNA for the CDR3 is TGTGCCAGCAGCGCCGGACTAGCGGGAGGGGACAATGAGCAGTTCTTC.

In this sample, this clonotype turned up a few times. The chain links TRBV6-1 to TRBJ1-4; D is possibly TRBD1 (5 bases). The CDR3 consists of 15 residues. Germline V gene lookup returns CDR1 MNHNS and CDR2 SASEGT. With 0 bases removed from V and 10 bases from J, the gap between germline ends came to 15 bases. The CDR3 here is CASSEARGIGAKLFF. CDR3 coding DNA: TGTGCCAGCAGTGAAGCAAGAGGTATCGGGGCAAAACTGTTTTTT.

This clonotype occurred a few times. The genes are TRBV25-1 and TRBJ2-4; D gene uncertain. The germline gives CDR1 MGHDK, CDR2 SYGVNS. CDR3 length: 13 amino acids. V was trimmed by 2 bases and J by 3 bases, leaving 5 bases between them. In DNA form, the CDR3 reads TGTGCCAGCAGTGAAGGAGACAAAAACATTCAGTACTTC. This translates into CASSEGDKNIQYF.

The V call is TRBV6-5, the J call TRBJ2-2; a possible D gene is TRBD2 (5 bases). The ends were cut back, 5 bases at V and 1 base at J, with 17 bases in the middle. This CDR3 region has 17 residues. Germline V lookup: CDR1 MNHEY, CDR2 SVGAGI. The CDR3 coding sequence is TGTGCCAGCAGTATACTCGAGCTCGGGGTGAACACCGGGGAGCTGTTTTTT. Translated, it gives CASSILELGVNTGELFF.

This clonotype has just a few counts. The gene calls are TRBV12-3 or TRBV12-4 and TRBJ2-5; D is unclear. V dropped 5 bases and J dropped 7 bases, with 14 bases sitting between them. The CDR3 extends over 13 amino acids. CDR3 coding DNA: TGTGCCAGCAGTACCGACATATGGGGGACCCAGTACTTC. Its protein is CASSTDIWGTQYF.

The chain joins TRBV5-1 to TRBJ2-1; tentative D call: TRBD2 (6 bases). The CDR3 totals 15 residues. The ends were cut back, 3 bases at V and 8 bases at J, with 18 bases in the middle. CDR1 and CDR2 (germline): SGHRS, YFSETQ. This chain's CDR3 is CASSSLGGNGDEQFF. The DNA of the CDR3 is TGCGCCAGCAGCTCTTTGGGCGGGAACGGGGATGAGCAGTTCTTC.

This chain links TRBV28 with TRBJ2-7, with D perhaps being TRBD1 or TRBD2 (5 bases each). Germline V gene lookup returns CDR1 MDHEN and CDR2 SYDVKM. The V gene lost 5 bases and the J gene lost 3 bases, with 14 bases spanning the gap. The CDR3 consists of 14 residues. The DNA of the CDR3 is TGTGCCAGCAGTCATGGGACGGCTATCTACGAGCAGTACGTC. Its translation is CASSHGTAIYEQYV.

The CDR3 region has the DNA TGTGCCAGCAGCTTAGCGCCGGTTACTGAAGCTTTCTTT. Its protein is CASSLAPVTEAFF. The chain is built from TRBV7-9 and TRBJ1-1, with unresolved D. Germline V gives CDR1 SEHNR, CDR2 FQNEAQ (reference sequence). V was trimmed by 0 bases and J by 5 bases, leaving 7 bases between them. The CDR3 is 13 amino acids.

The chain joins TRBV7-2 to TRBJ1-2, with D unresolved. Germline assignment: CDR1 SGHTA and CDR2 FQGNSA. The CDR3 length is 12 residues. Trimming left V 0 bases short and J 7 bases short, with 6 bases between. CDR3: CASSLALIGYTF. CDR3 bases: TGTGCCAGCAGCTTAGCTTTGATTGGCTACACCTTC.

This clonotype was picked up many times. The chain joins TRBV20-1 to TRBJ1-1; 9 nucleotides align to TRBD1. Losses at the gene ends were 1 base for V and 11 bases for J; bases not matched to a gene: 8. The length of the CDR3 is 13 residues. The germline V gene encodes CDR1 DFQATT and CDR2 SNEGSKA (reference sequence). CDR3 amino acids: CSARVDRGLLAFF. The CDR3 region has the DNA TGCAGTGCTAGAGTGGACAGGGGATTGTTGGCTTTCTTT.

This clonotype was seen a handful of times. It may be a read error: a sequence one base away is much more abundant. V is TRBV20-1 and J is TRBJ2-4, with TRBD2 identical over 7 bases. Per germline, CDR1 DFQATT and CDR2 SNEGSKA (reference sequence). V shed 5 bases and J 3 bases; nucleotides not matched to a gene: 7. This CDR3 is built from 14 residues. The DNA of the CDR3 is TGCAGTGCTGCCTCTAGCGGTGGCAAAAACATTCAGTACTTC. This sequence encodes CSAASSGGKNIQYF.

This clonotype was detected many times. This chain joins TRBV4-2 and TRBJ2-2; no definite D call. Germline V gives CDR1 LGHNA, CDR2 YNFKEQ. V was clipped by 0 bases and J by 5 bases, with 16 bases between them. The CDR3 runs to 17 residues. CDR3 loop: CASSQEGLASVTGELFF. CDR3 in DNA: TGTGCCAGCAGCCAAGAGGGGTTGGCTAGTGTTACCGGGGAGCTGTTTTTT.

With regard to this clonotype: A junction end diverges from the germline sequence, so it may reflect a read error. This chain uses TRBV12-3 or TRBV12-4 with TRBJ1-2; D might be TRBD1 (6 bases). CDR3 length: 14 amino acids. In DNA form, the CDR3 reads TGTGTCAGCAGTTTAGGGGGACGGCCCCCAGGCTACACCTTC. It specifies CVSSLGGRPPGYTF.

CDR3 in amino acids: CASSFWGGPNEQFF. CDR3 coding DNA: TGCGCCAGCAGCTTTTGGGGGGGGCCTAATGAGCAGTTCTTC. This chain uses TRBV5-1 with TRBJ2-1; tentatively, D is TRBD2 (7 bases). Germline CDR1 SGHRS, CDR2 YFSETQ. CDR3 length: 14 amino acids. Trimming stripped 2 bases from V and 7 bases from J, with 13 bases between.

This chain connects TRBV24-1 to TRBJ2-3, with 7 bases aligning to TRBD2. This CDR3 is built from 16 residues. Unmatched junction bases numbered 7, after V lost 0 bases and J lost 5 bases. The germline CDR1 and CDR2 sequences are KGHDR and SFDVKD. CDR3 amino acids: CATSDLPGGAVDTQYF. The CDR3 DNA sequence: TGTGCCACCAGTGATTTGCCGGGAGGAGCCGTAGATACGCAGTATTTT.

The chain is built from TRBV11-2 and TRBJ2-1; no clear D gene. Germline CDR1 SGHAT, CDR2 FQNNGV. This CDR3 contains 15 residues. V gave up 1 base and J gave up 5 bases, with 12 bases separating them. The CDR3 DNA is TGTGCCAGCAGCTTAGGACGCCCTGCTAACAATGAGCAGTTCTTC. Translated, it gives CASSLGRPANNEQFF.

V usage is TRBV9 and J usage is TRBJ2-2, with D perhaps TRBD1 (5 bases). Trimming removed 0 bases at V and 3 bases at J, with 12 bases between. Germline loops: CDR1 SGDLS, CDR2 YYNGEE. The CDR3 length is 16 residues. CDR3 DNA: TGTGCCAGCAGCGTAGTGTCAGGGATGCACACCGGGGAGCTGTTTTTT. Residues: CASSVVSGMHTGELFF.

This clonotype was counted once. This sequence joins TRBV14 and TRBJ2-3; D remains unclear. V was shortened by 0 bases and J by 2 bases, with 15 bases between the two germline ends. Germline-derived CDR1 and CDR2 are SGHDN and FVKESK. The length of the CDR3 is 17 residues. Here the CDR3 reads CASSQELRTPITDTQYF. In nucleotides, the CDR3 is TGTGCCAGCAGCCAAGAATTGCGAACTCCTATCACAGATACGCAGTATTTT. Looking up the rest from reference TRBV14 and TRBJ2-3 gives the full variable domain: EAGVTQFPSHSVIEKGQTVTLRCDPISGHDNLYWYRRVMGKEIKFLLHFVKESKQDESGMPNNRFLAERTGGTYSTLKVQPAELEDSGVYFCASSQELRTPITDTQYFGPGTRLTVL.

This clonotype was detected ten times or more. The chain employs TRBV5-1 and TRBJ2-3; D gene unclear. V was trimmed by 3 bases and J by 2 bases, leaving 4 bases between them. Germline CDR1 is SGHRS and CDR2 is YFSETQ. CDR3 length: 12 amino acids. The CDR3 here is CASSSNTDTQYF. The CDR3 DNA reads TGCGCCAGCAGCTCGAACACAGATACGCAGTATTTT.

This clonotype was recorded many times. CDR3 nucleotides: TGCGCCAGCAGCCCGAGGGCCGATCCGAACACTGAAGCTTTCTTT. Translation: CASSPRADPNTEAFF. The chain recombines TRBV5-1 with TRBJ1-1; D not resolved. Trimming left V 4 bases short and J 1 base short, with 14 bases between. CDR3 size: 15 residues. In germline, CDR1 is SGHRS, CDR2 YFSETQ. Full variable domain (missing parts from reference TRBV5-1 and TRBJ1-1): KAGVTQTPRYLIKTRGQQVTLSCSPISGHRSVSWYQQTPGQGLQFLFEYFSETQRNKGNFPGRFSGRQFSNSRSEMNVSTLELGDSALYLCASSPRADPNTEAFFGQGTRLTVV.

This chain connects TRBV18 to TRBJ2-3; D gene ambiguous. CDR1 and CDR2 (germline): KGHSH, LQKENI. Trimming removed 3 bases from V and 2 bases from J, with 12 bases in between. There are 15 residues in the CDR3. Written as DNA, the CDR3 is TGTGCCAGCTCACCCCCTGTGGCGGCCACAGATACGCAGTATTTT. It encodes CASSPPVAATDTQYF.

V gene TRBV3-1 combines with J gene TRBJ2-1; 11 nucleotides align to TRBD2. Germline trimming cut 0 bases from V and 7 bases from J; bases unmatched to any gene: 14. The CDR3 spans 19 residues. Germline V gene lookup returns CDR1 LGHDT and CDR2 YNNKEL (reference sequence). In nucleotides, the CDR3 is TGTGCCAGCAGCCAAGAAGAACTAGCGGGAGACACCTTACTTAATGAGCAGTTCTTC. This encodes CASSQEELAGDTLLNEQFF.

This clonotype was counted a few times. V and J are TRBV15 and TRBJ1-4; D is ambiguous. The V gene's germline CDR1 is LNHNV and CDR2 YYDKDF (reference sequence). V shed 2 bases and J shed 4 bases, with 11 bases lying between them. CDR3 length equals 15 residues. The CDR3 DNA follows: TGTGCCACCAGCAGACTGGGCGGGGATAATGAAAAACTGTTTTTT. Protein: CATSRLGGDNEKLFF.

There are a few counts of this clonotype. The rearrangement links TRBV20-1 to TRBJ1-2; D unclear. The V end was cut by 4 bases, the J end by 2 bases, with 14 bases between. The CDR3 sequence is 14 residues long. Germline CDR1 DFQATT, CDR2 SNEGSKA (reference sequence). The CDR3 reads CSAKSSSPNYGYTF. The CDR3 DNA reads TGCAGTGCTAAATCGTCTTCACCCAACTATGGCTACACCTTC.

At least ten counts were recorded for this clonotype. The chain has TRBV4-1 and TRBJ1-2; D not resolved. Germline V gives CDR1 MGHRA, CDR2 YSYEKL. This CDR3 contains 13 residues. V lost 0 bases to trimming and J lost 4 bases, with 6 bases between them. This CDR3 is CASSQEPGYGYTF. The CDR3 nucleotides read TGCGCCAGCAGCCAAGAACCGGGCTATGGCTACACCTTC.